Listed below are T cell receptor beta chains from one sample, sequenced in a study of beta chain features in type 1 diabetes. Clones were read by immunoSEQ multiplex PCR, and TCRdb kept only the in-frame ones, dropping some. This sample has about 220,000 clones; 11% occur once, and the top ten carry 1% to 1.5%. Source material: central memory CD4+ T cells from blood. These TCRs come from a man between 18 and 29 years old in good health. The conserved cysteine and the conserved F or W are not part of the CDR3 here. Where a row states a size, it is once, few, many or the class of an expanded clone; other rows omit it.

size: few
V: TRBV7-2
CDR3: ASSLAFQGSSSYEQY

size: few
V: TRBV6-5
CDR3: ASSRPGEQY

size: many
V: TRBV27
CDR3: ASSSGQGRTYGYT

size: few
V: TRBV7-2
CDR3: ASSLYQAGSGFTQY

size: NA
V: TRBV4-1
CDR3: ASSQVGDFYNEQF

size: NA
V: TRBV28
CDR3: ASSVQGAAF

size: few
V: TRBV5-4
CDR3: ASSGPGRTKFNQRYEQY

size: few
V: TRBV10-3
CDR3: AISLRVSGRRDTQY

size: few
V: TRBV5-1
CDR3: ASSKNTGELF

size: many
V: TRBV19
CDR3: ASSRDRESSYNEQF

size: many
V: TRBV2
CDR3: ASKRTTRYEQY

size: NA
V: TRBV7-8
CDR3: ASSPRGSSSYNEQF

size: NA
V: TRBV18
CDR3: ASSDRTGTNEQF

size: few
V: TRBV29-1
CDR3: SVEDLRSPNYGYT

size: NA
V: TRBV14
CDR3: ASSQDRWESPYNEQF

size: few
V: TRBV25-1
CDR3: ASSLLAAPNTGELF

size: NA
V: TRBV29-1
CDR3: SIRGGGLRETQY

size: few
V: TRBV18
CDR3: ASSPFSVETQY

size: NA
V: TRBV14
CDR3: ASSQSGDLSYNEQF

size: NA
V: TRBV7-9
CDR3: ASSSLAGLYNEQF

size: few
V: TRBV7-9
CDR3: ASSLGTVQETQY

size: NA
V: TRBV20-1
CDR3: SAGPEGGLI

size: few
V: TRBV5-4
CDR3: ASSFWGTEETQY

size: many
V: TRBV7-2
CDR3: ASSPYNEQF

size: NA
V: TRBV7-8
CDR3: ASSSGVKPGELF

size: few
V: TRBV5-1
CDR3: ASSFAGQGADTQY

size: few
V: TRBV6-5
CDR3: ASSYFHEQF

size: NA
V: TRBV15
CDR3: ATSRDLLVNEKLF

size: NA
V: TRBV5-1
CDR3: ASSLVGQNTQY

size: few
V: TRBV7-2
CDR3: ASSPTGLQETQY

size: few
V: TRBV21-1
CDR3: ASSLGQPANEKLF

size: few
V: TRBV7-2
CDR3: ASSSPWTGGGEQY

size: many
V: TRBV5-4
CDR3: ASSFGQRANYGYT

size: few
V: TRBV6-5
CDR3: ASSNGQGAAYEQY

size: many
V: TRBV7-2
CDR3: ASSWDRGQGRFTEAF

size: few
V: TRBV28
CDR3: ASSSGGAGEKLF

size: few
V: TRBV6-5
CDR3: ASSPLGGYGYT

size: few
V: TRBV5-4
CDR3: ASSVAGTGKLF

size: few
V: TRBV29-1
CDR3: SAARGAGYT

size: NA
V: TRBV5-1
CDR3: ASSSTGTSGYNEQF

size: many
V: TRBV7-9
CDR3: ASSRAGQGGTQY

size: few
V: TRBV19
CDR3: ASSPGYRADTQY

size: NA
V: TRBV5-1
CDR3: ASSLLAGVNEQY

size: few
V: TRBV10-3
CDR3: AITDGTSGTYNEQF

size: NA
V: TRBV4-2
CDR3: ASSQEAGSNTGELF

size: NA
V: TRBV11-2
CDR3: ASRSTRGRVNEQF

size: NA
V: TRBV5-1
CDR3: ASSLGQFGGAF